The 3 T cell receptor beta chains below were found in one sample sequenced in a study of metastatic and nonmetastatic thyroid tumors. TCRdb recomputed clones from the PCR reads via MiXCR. The table lists approximately 21,000 clones, 20% to 25% of them singletons. No patient received treatment before thyroid surgery. Sequencing used blood. The source is a male donor with papillary thyroid cancer or a benign thyroid nodule (not recorded which). Some clones in this sample may be carry-over from other donors' samples.

In its sample, this clone was seen a few times. The chain joins TRBV27 to TRBJ2-7; no firm D call. V lost 4 bases and J lost 4, with 17 bases in between. Germline lookup yields CDR1 MNHEY and CDR2 SMNVEV (reference sequence). The length of the CDR3 is 15 residues. CDR3 region: CASSSSLGPQYEQYF. CDR3 in DNA: TGTGCCAGCAGTTCGTCCCTCGGTCCCCAGTACGAGCAGTACTTC.

The chain couples TRBV6-5 to TRBJ2-7; the D is unclear. Germline values: CDR1 MNHEY, CDR2 SVGAGI. The CDR3 runs 14 residues. V was shortened by 0 bases and J by 2 bases, with 8 bases between the two germline ends. The CDR3 protein is CASSYSWPTYEQYF. In DNA form, the CDR3 reads TGTGCCAGCAGTTACTCGTGGCCGACCTACGAGCAGTACTTC.

The table lists this clone with many counts. The chain uses TRBV28 and TRBJ2-7; 9 bases align to TRBD1. The CDR3 consists of 15 residues. CDR1 is MDHEN and CDR2 is SYDVKM in the germline V gene. J gave up 6 bases and V 3 bases, and 9 bases lay outside the gene matches. The CDR3 loop is CASSFRDREVVEQYF. CDR3 sequence (DNA): TGTGCCAGCAGTTTCAGGGACAGGGAGGTTGTCGAGCAGTACTTC. Together with reference TRBV28 and TRBJ2-7, the CDR3 gives the full variable domain: DVKVTQSSRYLVKRTGEKVFLECVQDMDHENMFWYRQDPGLGLRLIYFSYDVKMKEKGDIPEGYSVSREKKERFSLILESASTNQTSMYLCASSFRDREVVEQYFGPGTRLTVT.